This T cell receptor (beta chain) was identified during a study of CD8 T cells in Susac syndrome (dated by TCRdb to about 2019). With regard to the full study: Repertoire sequencing was used to test whether CD8+ T cell activation and differentiation in Susac syndrome was antigen driven. CD8+ T cell repertoire clonality was compared between 11 to 12 healthy donors, approximately 14 Susac syndrome patients and approximately 15 multiple sclerosis patients.

What the work shows at the level of the full study, not this receptor alone: The number of individuals in the TCR sequencing and HLA analysis was recognized as being relatively small.

Comments on this clonotype: What this receptor recognizes is not known. Base qualities are not recorded, but no much larger clone differs from it by a single base.

Peripheral blood CD8+ and CD4+ T cells from healthy donors, Susac syndrome patients and multiple sclerosis patients were profiled by high-throughput TCR beta sequencing. Multiple sclerosis controls were treatment-naive patients with stable or active relapsing-remitting disease fulfilling revised McDonald criteria. Bulk CD8+ and CD4+ T cells were purified magnetically by negative isolation, whereas CD8+ TEMRA cells were enriched by FACS. Blood was drawn into EDTA tubes, processed within 24 hours, and PBMCs were isolated by density gradient centrifugation. PBMCs intended for TCR sequencing were cryopreserved in liquid nitrogen and were subsequently thawed in a 37 degrees C water bath. The sorted or isolated CD4+, CD8+ and CD8+ TEMRA cells reached a purity of at least 90%. V is clipped by 0 bases and J by 2 bases, and the sequence between their germline boundaries is 10 bases long. CDR1 and CDR2, per the germline V gene (reference sequence), are GTSNPN and SVGIG. The CDR3 sequence holds 14 residues, the cysteine and phenylalanine included. The kept DNA is CDR3 alone, 42 bases in frame from the first base.

RNA was extracted with the RNeasy kit and about 0.5 to 1 ug was reverse transcribed using random hexamers. The immunoSEQ multiplex PCR assay, which covers 54 Vbeta and 13 Jbeta segments, was used to amplify TCR beta CDR3 regions. PCR amplification bias was corrected by using a synthetic template baseline for primer optimization and computational correction. As for how the authors treated the data: Reads were assigned to V, D and J genes according to IMGT and analyzed in immunoSEQ Analyzer, with only productive sequences retained. Clonality was computed as one minus Shannon entropy normalized by log2 of the number of productive unique sequences. For each patient and control, public and private clones were evaluated within the 100 most prevalent clones. Clones were defined as Susac-specific when absent from the healthy and MS cohorts, from 1052 published viral clones and from other ImmuneACCESS disease sequences. TCRdb cleaned the public reads at Q25 with fastp, built clones with MiXCR and kept in-frame beta chains. Entries that share a CDR3 protein sequence are merged under the most common genes and DNA. What appears here as the V and J calls and clone size reflects TCRdb's work, not the paper's. This sample has some 70,000 distinct CDR3 sequences in its table, and over 85% of those were observed once. Clones ranked in the top ten supply 0.56% of the sample.

The receptor's source is a human donor with multiple sclerosis. The V and J genes are TRBV30 and TRBJ2-5, with the D segment identity uncertain. What was sequenced was CD8+ T cells from PBMCs. Here is the DNA: TGTGCCTGGAGTGTCGTGTCACTTCAAGAGACCCAGTACTTC. Protein translation: CAWSVVSLQETQYF.